Each of the 10 T cell receptor beta chains below was sequenced from the same sample in a study of CD8 T cells in ankylosing spondylitis. Study-level findings and limits: Ankylosing spondylitis blood appeared to be characterized by a TCR beta motif of several highly homologous variants.

TCRdb re-derived calls from the 5' RACE reads in MiXCR, one entry per CDR3 protein. The table records a few hundred thousand distinct CDR3 sequences, 10% to 15% of them present only once. No antigen has been assigned to these receptors. The sample was blood, either unsorted or a sorted T cell fraction (not recorded which). The receptors were gathered from a male donor with ankylosing spondylitis.

This clonotype was seen many times. The chain combines TRBV12-3 or TRBV12-4 with TRBJ1-1; D perhaps matches TRBD1 (5 bases). The CDR3 runs to 14 residues. The V end lost 3 bases, the J end lost 3 bases, and 11 bases lay between the germline ends. The CDR3 protein is CASSFGGADTEAFF. The CDR3 DNA reads TGTGCCAGCAGTTTCGGGGGTGCGGACACTGAAGCTTTCTTT.

This clonotype was found a few times. The chain recombines TRBV7-9 with TRBJ1-6; 7 bases map to TRBD1. V lost 5 bases and J lost 10; bases outside the gene matches: 2. The CDR3 is made up of 12 amino acids. Germline CDR1 and CDR2: SEHNR and FQNEAQ (reference sequence). The CDR3 coding sequence is TGTGCCAGCAGCCTACAGGGGTCACCCCTCCACTTT. It specifies CASSLQGSPLHF.

This clonotype was counted at least ten times. The V gene is TRBV7-9, the J gene TRBJ2-3; TRBD2 aligns across 10 bases. The CDR3 extends over 16 amino acids. V dropped 4 bases and J dropped 2; count of bases not matched to a gene: 6. CDR1 and CDR2 from the germline V gene are SEHNR and FQNEAQ (reference sequence). CDR3 coding DNA: TGTGCCAGCAGCTCAGGACTAGCGGCATCCACAGATACGCAGTATTTT. Amino acid sequence: CASSSGLAASTDTQYF.

V is TRBV12-3 or TRBV12-4 and J is TRBJ1-1, with D maybe TRBD1 (5 bases). With 9 bases removed from V and 2 bases from J, the gap between germline ends came to 13 bases. This CDR3 is built from 13 residues. The CDR3 is CASRFRENTEAFF. The DNA of the CDR3 is TGTGCCAGTCGATTCAGGGAAAACACTGAAGCTTTCTTT.

The chain has TRBV11-3 and TRBJ1-4, with D hard to call. The CDR3 sequence is 14 residues long. Trimming pared 5 bases from V and 1 base from J, leaving 8 bases between. Germline V gene data show CDR1 as SGHNT and CDR2 as YENEEA. CDR3 bases: TGTGCCAGCAGCGACGGATTAACTAATGAAAAACTGTTTTTT. Translation gives CASSDGLTNEKLFF.

V gene TRBV25-1 combines with J gene TRBJ2-3, with 8 positions matching TRBD2. V was pared by 2 bases and J by 5 bases, with 3 bases of the junction left unmatched. Germline CDR1 is MGHDK and CDR2 is SYGVNS. This CDR3 has 14 residues. CDR3 protein: CASSEPAGGDTQYF. CDR3 nucleotides: TGTGCCAGCAGTGAACCCGCGGGGGGAGATACGCAGTATTTT.

This clonotype was observed many times. The chain uses TRBV9 and TRBJ1-1; the D gene is possibly TRBD1 (6 bases). Germline lookup yields CDR1 SGDLS and CDR2 YYNGEE. The length of the CDR3 is 13 residues. The germline V and J ends were trimmed by 3 bases and 4 bases, with 10 bases remaining between them. The CDR3 loop reads CASSARGLTEAFF. The CDR3 DNA reads as TGTGCCAGCAGCGCCAGGGGACTCACTGAAGCTTTCTTT.

The chain is built from TRBV20-1 and TRBJ2-4; tentatively, D is TRBD1 or TRBD2 (5 bases each). Germline CDR1 and CDR2: DFQATT and SNEGSKA (reference sequence). The CDR3 spans 16 residues. Trimming took off 1 base at V and 0 bases at J, with 13 bases between the two ends. CDR3 sequence (DNA): TGCAGTGCTAGAGGGGGGTCCCTACGAGCCAAAAACATTCAGTACTTC. It yields the protein CSARGGSLRAKNIQYF.

The table lists this clonotype with a few counts. The chain links TRBV5-1 to TRBJ1-1, with a weak D call TRBD1 (5 bases). The CDR3 extends over 16 amino acids. The germline CDR1 and CDR2 sequences are SGHRS and YFSETQ. V was trimmed by 1 base and J by 1 base, leaving 14 bases between them. The CDR3 protein is CASSLPGTNWNTEAFF. The DNA of the CDR3 is TGCGCCAGCAGCTTGCCCGGGACGAACTGGAACACTGAAGCTTTCTTT.

This clonotype has a handful of counts. The chain joins TRBV6-2 or TRBV6-3 to TRBJ2-1, with D possibly being TRBD2 (5 bases). Trimming shortened V by 0 bases and J by 2 bases, and 11 bases separated the two germline ends. Germline loops: CDR1 MNHEY, CDR2 SVGEGT. The CDR3 is 16 amino acids. The CDR3 nucleotides read TGTGCCAGCAGTTACTCGACCGGGGTCACCTACAATGAGCAGTTCTTC. Translating gives CASSYSTGVTYNEQFF.